This TCR beta chain was captured in a study of CD8+ T cells in alopecia areata. Study overall: Scoring of severity for treated patients was based on percentage of affected scalp area.

The treatment: oral pan-JAK inhibitor, 5-10 mg twice daily. RNA was extracted and reverse transcribed into cDNA as the sequencing template. Data came from immunoSEQ multiplex PCR; TCRdb stores just in-frame clones and leaves some out. The sample has approximately 200,000 clones, roughly three fifths seen once; the top ten hold over 0.55%. This specimen was CD4+ T cells sorted from blood, taken at week 4, from a patient treated with tofacitinib. The clonotype was recovered from a human donor with alopecia areata.

CDR3: CASSLDEGRIYGYTF. CDR3 in DNA: TGCGCCAGCAGCTTAGATGAGGGGAGAATCTATGGCTACACCTTC. The chain links TRBV5-1 to TRBJ1-2; possible D gene TRBD1, 5 bases. The CDR3 has 15 amino acids. V dropped 2 bases and J dropped 4 bases, with 15 bases sitting between them. Germline loops: CDR1 SGHRS, CDR2 YFSETQ.